This TCR beta chain originates from a study of radiation and T cells in renal cell carcinoma. Background on the study: Nephrectomy followed 15 Gy stereotactic body radiation by 4 weeks. Study-wide points: Top tumor clonotypes rose in blood 2 weeks post-radiation, then contracted.

The time point here: baseline pretreatment blood. Treatment in this sample: 15 Gy SBRT to primary tumor, nephrectomy 4 weeks later. Details on this clone: What it binds is unknown.

Assay: immunoSEQ multiplex PCR; the TCRdb copy retains only in-frame clones and omits some. The sample carries about 150,000 clones, 88% recorded once. This clonotype originated in a woman between 65 and 79 years old with renal cell carcinoma. The sequences come from blood, collected from a patient whose treatment included radiotherapy and nephrectomy.

CDR3 protein: CATSTPGQATQYF. For the CDR3, the DNA is TGTGCCACCAGCACCCCGGGACAGGCGACCCAGTACTTC. The rearrangement links TRBV15 to TRBJ2-5; TRBD1 aligns across 8 bases. V shed 4 bases, J shed 7 bases, and the junction held 5 bases outside the gene matches. Looked up from germline, CDR1 is LNHNV and CDR2 is YYDKDF (reference sequence). This CDR3 has 13 residues.